The 7 T cell receptor beta chains given below trace back to one sample, sequenced in a study of blood T cells in healthy people across ages. Combining a sample-barcoded 5' primer with a J-beta primer mix, a second PCR ran for roughly 6 to 11 cycles. TCRdb re-derived calls from the 5' RACE reads in MiXCR, one entry per CDR3 protein. In the table there are about 1.4 million distinct CDR3 sequences, roughly 59% of which are singletons. The source material was blood. The receptors shown here come from a man younger than 30 in good health.

The chain employs TRBV6-2 or TRBV6-3 and TRBJ2-5, with D unclear. The assigned J gene may be wrong: the sequence end matches TRBJ2-7 better. The germline V gene has CDR1 MNHEY and CDR2 SVGEGT. The CDR3 totals 9 residues. The CDR3: CASGNEQYF. In DNA, the CDR3 is TGTGCCAGCGGGAACGAGCAGTACTTC.

The V and J genes are TRBV5-5 and TRBJ2-6; D might be TRBD1 or TRBD2, each matching 6 bases. CDR1 is SGHKS and CDR2 is YYEKEE in the germline V gene (reference sequence). Trimming stripped 5 bases from V and 2 bases from J, with 20 bases between. The CDR3 consists of 18 residues. CDR3 nucleotides: TGTGCCAGCAGGAGTTTAGGGGGGCAGGTAGCTGGGGCCAACGTCCTGACTTTC. Its protein product is CASRSLGGQVAGANVLTF.

The genes are TRBV29-1 and TRBJ1-4; no clear D gene. Germline lookup yields CDR1 SQVTM and CDR2 ANQGSEA. The length of the CDR3 is 14 residues. V was clipped by 6 bases and J by 0 bases, with 11 bases between them. The CDR3 region is CSVGSGTTNEKLFF. In nucleotides, the CDR3 is TGCAGCGTAGGTTCCGGGACAACTAATGAAAAACTGTTTTTT.

This clonotype occurred once. This rearrangement joins TRBV4-1 to TRBJ2-1, with 9 bases that match TRBD2. The CDR3 has 16 amino acids. V gave up 1 base and J gave up 4 bases; unmatched junction bases: 5. Germline assignment: CDR1 MGHRA and CDR2 YSYEKL. The CDR3 nucleotides are TGCGCCAGCAGCCAAGTCCGACTAGCGGAGTACAATGAGCAGTTCTTC. It codes for CASSQVRLAEYNEQFF.

This clonotype was recorded a few times. The chain uses TRBV7-2 and TRBJ2-4; D perhaps matches TRBD1 (5 bases). Germline assignment: CDR1 SGHTA and CDR2 FQGNSA. The CDR3 has 15 residues. V was shortened by 1 base and J by 6 bases, with 13 bases between the two germline ends. CDR3 nucleotide sequence: TGTGCCAGCAGCTTAGGTTGGGCAGGGTTAAACATTCAGTACTTC. It codes for CASSLGWAGLNIQYF. Supplemented by reference TRBV7-2 and TRBJ2-4, the full variable domain reads GAGVSQSPSNKVTEKGKDVELRCDPISGHTALYWYRQSLGQGLEFLIYFQGNSAPDKSGLPSDRFSAERTGGSVSTLTIQRTQQEDSAVYLCASSLGWAGLNIQYFGAGTRLSVL.

This sequence joins TRBV27 and TRBJ1-1, with 9 bases matching TRBD1. CDR3 length: 14 amino acids. Germline trimming cut 2 bases from V and 6 bases from J; bases unmatched to any gene: 4. Germline V lookup: CDR1 MNHEY, CDR2 SMNVEV (reference sequence). The CDR3 DNA reads TGTGCCAGCAGTTTACGGACAGGGGACCCTGAAGCTTTCTTT. Its protein product is CASSLRTGDPEAFF.

The CDR3 DNA sequence: TGCGCCAGCAGCCAGACTAGCGGGAGTTTCAATGAGCAGTTCTTC. Amino acid sequence: CASSQTSGSFNEQFF. The J gene is TRBJ2-1, the V gene TRBV5-1, with TRBD2 identical over 12 bases. The CDR3 extends over 15 amino acids. Germline loops: CDR1 SGHRS, CDR2 YFSETQ. Trimming cost V 4 bases and J 6 bases; bases outside gene matches: 5.